This TCR beta chain was captured in a study of identical twins. TCRdb re-analysed the 5' RACE reads in MiXCR, keeping a single row per CDR3 protein. This table holds fewer than 800,000 distinct CDR3 sequences, just over 7% found once. Findings and caveats of the study: Out-of-frame alpha sequences common to twins exhibited an excess of low generation probability.

Comments on this clonotype: Its target is not known.

The germline V gene encodes CDR1 LNHDA and CDR2 SQIVND (reference sequence). The J segment lost 2 bases and the V segment lost 4 bases, leaving 10 bases of the junction unmatched. This CDR3 is built from 16 residues. These same records also appear under a second study, on yellow fever vaccine responses in identical twins.

The V call is TRBV19, the J call TRBJ2-5, with TRBD1 matching over 7 bases. The sample was PBMCs. The receptor's source is a woman between 18 and 29 years old in good health. Written as DNA, the CDR3 is TGTGCCAGTAGTACCTTAGGCACAGGGGATCAAGAGACCCAGTACTTC. Translation: CASSTLGTGDQETQYF.